Each of the 32 T cell receptor beta chains below was sequenced from the same sample in a study of CD8+CD57+ T cells in acquired aplastic anemia. Individuals selected for sequencing had exhibited CD8+CD57+ cell expansion on flow cytometry. TCR beta VDJ and CDR3 profiling used genomic DNA as template. TCRdb reprocessed the reads via MiXCR and lists one record per CDR3 protein. This sample has 200,000 to 250,000 distinct CDR3 sequences, with 65% found just once. The sample comprised sorted CD4+, CD8+, or CD8+CD57+ T cells (not recorded which) from PBMCs. The receptors shown here come from a human donor with aplastic anemia.

The V and J genes are TRBV19 and TRBJ2-1; D is possibly TRBD2 (5 bases). With 5 bases removed from V and 0 bases from J, the gap between germline ends came to 14 bases. This CDR3 contains 16 residues. CDR1 is LNHDA and CDR2 is SQIVND in the germline V gene (reference sequence). The CDR3 coding sequence is TGTGCCAGTAGTGAGCCCCGGGGTCCCTCCTACAATGAGCAGTTCTTC. As protein: CASSEPRGPSYNEQFF.

The J gene is TRBJ2-1, the V gene TRBV9; maybe TRBD2 (5 bases). The V end lost 10 bases, the J end lost 5 bases, and 22 bases lay between the germline ends. The germline CDR1 and CDR2 sequences are SGDLS and YYNGEE. The CDR3 runs to 15 residues. CDR3 amino acids: CACSQTLRSDNEQFF. CDR3 DNA sequence: TGTGCCTGCTCCCAGACCCTTCGTAGCGACAATGAGCAGTTCTTC.

The chain uses TRBV3-1 and TRBJ2-7; D is undetermined. The CDR3 totals 11 residues. V was cut by 1 base and J by 7 bases, with 5 bases left in between. Germline-derived CDR1 and CDR2 are LGHDT and YNNKEL (reference sequence). This CDR3 reads CASSQAREQYF. DNA of the CDR3: TGTGCCAGCAGCCAAGCGCGAGAGCAGTACTTC.

The chain recombines TRBV15 with TRBJ2-5, with D perhaps matching TRBD1 or TRBD2 (5 bases each). Trimming pared 1 base from V and 2 bases from J, leaving 11 bases between. In germline, CDR1 is LNHNV, CDR2 YYDKDF (reference sequence). This CDR3 spans 15 amino acids. CDR3 in amino acids: CATSRGGSGQETQYF. CDR3 nucleotide sequence: TGTGCCACCAGCAGAGGGGGGAGCGGTCAAGAGACCCAGTACTTC.

The chain carries TRBV29-1 and TRBJ1-1; D gene uncertain. The ends were cut back, 3 bases at V and 4 bases at J, with 15 bases in the middle. Germline CDR1 is SQVTM and CDR2 is ANQGSEA. The CDR3 sequence is 14 residues long. CDR3 DNA: TGCAGCGTTGACCCTAAAACAGAGGGCACTGAAGCTTTCTTT. This codes for CSVDPKTEGTEAFF.

The V call is TRBV5-4, the J call TRBJ2-7, with TRBD2 matching over 8 bases. The V and J ends lost 1 base and 0 bases, in that order; junction bases with no gene match: 6. The CDR3 contains 16 residues. Germline loops: CDR1 SGHNT, CDR2 YYREEE (reference sequence). This CDR3 is CASSLLGSGVSYEQYF. CDR3 sequence (DNA): TGTGCCAGCAGCTTGTTGGGTAGCGGGGTCTCCTACGAGCAGTACTTC.

This clonotype was seen more than once but under ten times. The rearrangement links TRBV19 to TRBJ2-7; no firm D call. There are 13 residues in the CDR3. CDR1 and CDR2 (germline): LNHDA, SQIVND (reference sequence). The V end was cut by 3 bases, the J end by 1 base, with 7 bases between. The CDR3 loop reads CASSIAVSYEQYF. For the CDR3, the DNA is TGTGCCAGTAGTATCGCCGTATCCTACGAGCAGTACTTC.

This clonotype was observed once. V is TRBV2 and J is TRBJ2-5; D is undetermined. V lost 4 bases to trimming and J lost 5 bases, with 11 bases between them. CDR1 is SNHLY, CDR2 FYNNEI, per germline. This CDR3 spans 13 amino acids. The CDR3 sequence is CASSVGQKETQYF. The CDR3 nucleotides are TGTGCCAGCAGTGTAGGCCAGAAGGAGACCCAGTACTTC.

The chain employs TRBV20-1 and TRBJ2-2; no firm D call. Deletions cut 0 bases from V and 4 bases from J, with 0 bases between. CDR1 DFQATT and CDR2 SNEGSKA come from the germline V gene (reference sequence). The CDR3 has 11 amino acids. The DNA of the CDR3 is TGCAGTGCTAGAGACACCGGGGAGCTGTTTTTT. Translated: CSARDTGELFF.

The sample holds a few counts of this clonotype. The rearrangement uses TRBV20-1 and TRBJ2-1, with 8 bases fitting TRBD2. The CDR3 is 14 residues long. Germline CDR1 DFQATT, CDR2 SNEGSKA (reference sequence). V was pared by 6 bases and J by 10 bases, with 14 bases of the junction left unmatched. CDR3 protein: CSARRGGGISEQFF. The CDR3 nucleotides are TGCAGTGCCAGAAGAGGCGGGGGGATAAGCGAGCAGTTCTTC.

The chain combines TRBV4-1 with TRBJ2-7, with D uncertain. V was shortened by 2 bases and J by 1 base, with 15 bases between the two germline ends. This CDR3 region has 16 residues. The V gene's germline CDR1 is MGHRA and CDR2 YSYEKL. CDR3 sequence (DNA): TGCGCCAGCAGCCAATTGGCAGGACCATGGTCCTACGAGCAGTACTTC. Translating gives CASSQLAGPWSYEQYF.

Worth noting for this clonotype: At one of its ends the junction is not consistent with the germline gene, which may arise from a read error. The chain joins TRBV24-1 to TRBJ2-1; D is undetermined. The CDR3 consists of 8 residues. Germline lookup yields CDR1 KGHDR and CDR2 SFDVKD. For the CDR3, the DNA is TGTGCCAGCAGTCAGCAGTTCTTC. It codes for CASSQQFF.

The gene calls are TRBV10-2 and TRBJ1-1, with unresolved D. This CDR3 is built from 13 residues. CDR1 and CDR2 from the germline V gene are WSHSY and SAAADI. The V and J ends lost 2 bases and 1 base respectively, with 5 bases between them. Here the CDR3 reads CASSEQANTEAFF. The CDR3 coding sequence is TGCGCCAGCAGTGAGCAGGCGAACACTGAAGCTTTCTTT.

Ten or more counts support this clonotype. The chain uses TRBV7-3 and TRBJ2-2, with D unresolved. V lost 1 base and J 4 bases, leaving 7 bases between the germline ends. This CDR3 region has 14 residues. Germline lookup yields CDR1 SGHTA and CDR2 FQGTGA. The DNA for the CDR3 is TGTGCCAGCAGCTTAATGGGGTTCACCGGGGAGCTGTTTTTT. Its protein is CASSLMGFTGELFF.

The sample holds one count of this clonotype. The chain joins TRBV7-9 to TRBJ2-7; possibly TRBD1 for D (5 bases). The CDR3 is 15 residues long. V was cut by 5 bases and J by 3 bases, with 17 bases left in between. In germline, CDR1 is SEHNR, CDR2 FQNEAQ (reference sequence). The CDR3 spells CASSSPGSDSYEQYF. CDR3 in DNA: TGTGCCAGCAGCAGCCCCGGGTCCGACAGCTACGAGCAGTACTTC.

The sample holds many counts of this clonotype. V is TRBV4-1 and J is TRBJ2-2; D remains unclear. This CDR3 is 13 amino acids long. CDR1 is MGHRA, CDR2 YSYEKL, per germline. The V and J ends lost 4 bases and 9 bases respectively, with 12 bases between them. CDR3: CASSPTLWRELFF. CDR3 nucleotides: TGCGCCAGCAGCCCAACTCTCTGGCGGGAGCTGTTTTTT.

In its sample, this clonotype was seen a few times. This chain uses TRBV20-1 with TRBJ2-7; perhaps TRBD1 as D (5 bases). Germline-derived CDR1 and CDR2 are DFQATT and SNEGSKA (reference sequence). V gave up 5 bases and J gave up 0 bases, with 11 bases separating them. The CDR3 contains 13 residues. The CDR3 here is CSAAADNSYEQYF. CDR3 DNA: TGCAGTGCTGCCGCGGACAACTCCTACGAGCAGTACTTC.

The chain has TRBV10-1 and TRBJ1-3; possibly TRBD1 for D (6 bases). Germline values: CDR1 WNHNN, CDR2 SYGVQD (reference sequence). The CDR3 runs 15 residues. Trimming shortened V by 1 base and J by 8 bases, and 15 bases separated the two germline ends. This CDR3 is CASSEWGTIHDTIYF. CDR3 DNA: TGCGCCAGCAGTGAGTGGGGGACAATCCATGACACCATATATTTT.

As to this clonotype: The junction departs from germline at one end; a sequencing error may be responsible. The chain has TRBV7-6 and TRBJ2-2, with 7 bases fitting TRBD2. Germline V lookup: CDR1 SGHVS, CDR2 FNYEAQ. The CDR3 loop spans 17 amino acids. CDR3 residues: CASSLEYSASGWGELFF. CDR3 nucleotide sequence: TGTGCTAGCAGCTTAGAGTACTCGGCTAGCGGATGGGGGGAGCTGTTTTTT. Full variable domain (outside the CDR3, taken from reference TRBV7-6 and TRBJ2-2): GAGVSQSPRYKVTKRGQDVALRCDPISGHVSLYWYRQALGQGPEFLTYFNYEAQQDKSGLPNDRFSAERPEGSISTLTIQRTEQRDSAMYRCASSLEYSASGWGELFFGEGSRLTVL.

This clonotype has a count of ten or more. The gene calls are TRBV7-2 and TRBJ2-7, with D perhaps TRBD2 (6 bases). The germline gives CDR1 SGHTA, CDR2 FQGNSA. Trimming removed 7 bases from V and 2 bases from J, with 12 bases in between. This CDR3 region has 13 residues. As DNA, the CDR3 is TGTGCCAGCAAGGCGGCTAGCGCCTACGAGCAGTACTTC. As protein: CASKAASAYEQYF.

This chain links TRBV7-8 with TRBJ2-7; possibly TRBD2 for D (6 bases). The CDR3 runs 14 residues. Trimming took 4 bases from V and 6 from J, leaving 16 bases between them. Germline CDR1 reads SGHVS; CDR2 reads FQNEAQ. CDR3 sequence (DNA): TGTGCCAGCAGCTCTCCGCTAGCGTTGCGCGAGCAGTACTTC. As protein: CASSSPLALREQYF.

This clonotype turned up a few times. The chain is built from TRBV7-9 and TRBJ1-3; D gene uncertain. Germline CDR1 and CDR2: SEHNR and FQNEAQ (reference sequence). The V end was cut by 3 bases, the J end by 4 bases, with 16 bases between. The CDR3 extends over 16 amino acids. CDR3: CASSFRTEAGGNTIYF. The CDR3 coding sequence is TGTGCCAGCAGCTTCCGAACGGAGGCTGGGGGAAACACCATATATTTT.

The chain employs TRBV7-7 and TRBJ2-2; D remains unclear. The V gene's germline CDR1 is SSHAT and CDR2 FNYEAQ (reference sequence). This CDR3 is built from 14 residues. V lost 6 bases and J lost 0, with 8 bases in between. The CDR3 protein is CASRDATNTGELFF. CDR3 DNA: TGTGCCAGCAGGGACGCAACGAACACCGGGGAGCTGTTTTTT.

The V gene is TRBV5-1, the J gene TRBJ2-4; perhaps TRBD1 as D (5 bases). V lost 3 bases and J lost 2, with 9 bases in between. Germline V gene data show CDR1 as SGHRS and CDR2 as YFSETQ. CDR3 length: 14 amino acids. CDR3 region: CASSSRGTKNIQYF. The CDR3 nucleotides are TGCGCCAGCAGCTCTAGGGGTACCAAAAACATTCAGTACTTC.

The chain is built from TRBV19 and TRBJ1-1; the D gene is possibly TRBD1 (5 bases). Germline values: CDR1 LNHDA, CDR2 SQIVND (reference sequence). Trimming removed 3 bases at V and 1 base at J, with 9 bases between. This CDR3 region has 14 residues. The CDR3 sequence is CASSMGLPNTEAFF. The DNA of the CDR3 is TGTGCCAGTAGTATGGGGCTCCCGAACACTGAAGCTTTCTTT.

The chain is built from TRBV12-3 or TRBV12-4 and TRBJ2-7; 7 bases line up with TRBD1. CDR3 length: 17 residues. With 3 bases clipped from V and 0 bases from J, the junction kept 11 bases outside the gene matches. The CDR3 is CASSLSIGDRSSYEQYF. The CDR3 nucleotides are TGTGCCAGCAGTTTGTCTATCGGGGACAGATCCTCCTACGAGCAGTACTTC.

The chain recombines TRBV15 with TRBJ2-1, with TRBD1 identical over 9 bases. This CDR3 region has 16 residues. CDR1 and CDR2 (germline): LNHNV, YYDKDF (reference sequence). J was trimmed by 3 bases and V by 3 bases; bases with no gene match: 6. CDR3 DNA sequence: TGTGCCACCAGCAGTGAGGACAGGGGTAACTACAATGAGCAGTTCTTC. It specifies CATSSEDRGNYNEQFF.

The chain recombines TRBV29-1 with TRBJ1-2, with a weak D call TRBD1 (5 bases). This CDR3 is built from 13 residues. From germline, CDR1 is SQVTM and CDR2 ANQGSEA. Trimming removed 3 bases at V and 7 bases at J, with 15 bases between. In DNA, the CDR3 is TGCAGCGTTGAGGGGGGTGGAAGAGTTGGCTACACCTTC. It encodes CSVEGGGRVGYTF.

The chain links TRBV10-3 to TRBJ1-1, with TRBD1 matching over 7 bases. The CDR3 totals 17 residues. CDR1 ENHRY and CDR2 SYGVKD come from the germline V gene. The V and J ends lost 7 bases and 0 bases, in that order; junction bases with no gene match: 14. CDR3 in amino acids: CAIKGGDRQPLNTEAFF. CDR3 nucleotide sequence: TGTGCCATCAAAGGGGGCGACAGACAACCACTGAACACTGAAGCTTTCTTT.

The chain recombines TRBV9 with TRBJ2-1, with 7 bases fitting TRBD2. This CDR3 is built from 14 residues. The V gene end was trimmed by 0 bases and the J gene end by 6 bases; junction bases not matched to a gene: 3. The germline V gene has CDR1 SGDLS and CDR2 YYNGEE. The CDR3 nucleotides are TGTGCCAGCAGCGTAGGTCCTAGCGGCAATGAGCAGTTCTTC. It yields the protein CASSVGPSGNEQFF.

This clonotype was seen more than once but under ten times. The genes are TRBV7-3 and TRBJ2-7; D gene uncertain. This CDR3 comprises 12 residues. Deletions cut 5 bases from V and 2 bases from J, with 7 bases between. Germline V gene sequence: CDR1 SGHTA, CDR2 FQGTGA. The CDR3 DNA sequence: TGTGCCAGCAGCCAAGACCCCTACGAGCAGTACTTC. Translating gives CASSQDPYEQYF.

V usage is TRBV19 and J usage is TRBJ2-2; TRBD1 aligns across 11 bases. Germline lookup yields CDR1 LNHDA and CDR2 SQIVND (reference sequence). The V segment lost 3 bases and the J segment 1 base; nucleotides outside the gene matches: 19. This CDR3 spans 22 amino acids. This CDR3 is CASSIRSLLHSGQGVNTGELFF. CDR3 DNA sequence: TGTGCCAGTAGTATCCGTAGTCTGCTACACTCGGGACAGGGGGTGAACACCGGGGAGCTGTTTTTT. Complete variable domain (other parts from reference TRBV19 and TRBJ2-2): DGGITQSPKYLFRKEGQNVTLSCEQNLNHDAMYWYRQDPGQGLRLIYYSQIVNDFQKGDIAEGYSVSREKKESFPLTVTSAQKNPTAFYLCASSIRSLLHSGQGVNTGELFFGEGSRLTVL.